Below are 6 T cell receptor beta chains sequenced from a single sample in a study of cytomegalovirus exposure and HLA in healthy donors. This PCR relied on a set of 60 Vbeta primers and 13 Jbeta primers. Sequenced by immunoSEQ multiplex PCR; TCRdb stores in-frame clones only, minus some. The table shows fewer than 250,000 clones, with around 80% occurring only once. The sample consisted of PBMCs. The receptor set was obtained from a man aged 35-49 years in good health and CMV-seropositive.

This clone was counted a few times. This chain links TRBV7-8 with TRBJ1-1; 9 bases are a match to TRBD1. V was clipped by 5 bases and J by 0 bases; unmatched bases: 13. The CDR3 consists of 18 residues. The germline V gene encodes CDR1 SGHVS and CDR2 FQNEAQ. The DNA of the CDR3 is TGTGCCAGCAGCCGATTAGTCCCGGGACAGGGCCTGAACACTGAAGCTTTCTTT. It specifies CASSRLVPGQGLNTEAFF.

The chain carries TRBV7-9 and TRBJ1-1; 9 nucleotides line up with TRBD1. The V segment lost 1 base and the J segment 2 bases; nucleotides outside the gene matches: 5. This CDR3 has 16 residues. Germline CDR1 SEHNR, CDR2 FQNEAQ (reference sequence). Here the CDR3 reads CASSLDTGGRNTEAFF. CDR3 nucleotide sequence: TGTGCCAGCAGCTTAGATACAGGGGGCCGCAACACTGAAGCTTTCTTT. Supplemented by reference TRBV7-9 and TRBJ1-1, the full variable domain reads DTGVSQNPRHKITKRGQNVTFRCDPISEHNRLYWYRQTLGQGPEFLTYFQNEAQLEKSRLLSDRFSAERPKGSFSTLEIQRTEQGDSAMYLCASSLDTGGRNTEAFFGQGTRLTVV.

Points on this clone: Other DNA sequences from this sample encode an identical CDR3 as well. The rearrangement joins TRBV9 to TRBJ2-5; 8 bases are a match to TRBD2. J gave up 4 bases and V 0 bases, and 5 bases lay outside the gene matches. The CDR3 is 15 residues long. Germline V gene data show CDR1 as SGDLS and CDR2 as YYNGEE. This CDR3 is CASSVGLAGGETQYF. The CDR3 bases are TGTGCCAGCAGCGTAGGTCTAGCGGGCGGAGAGACCCAGTACTTC.

Comment on this clone: Other DNA sequences in the sample encode the same CDR3. V gene TRBV30 combines with J gene TRBJ1-2; no firm D call. The germline V and J ends were trimmed by 5 bases and 4 bases, with 20 bases remaining between them. This CDR3 is built from 15 residues. CDR1 is GTSNPN and CDR2 is SVGIG in the germline V gene (reference sequence). For the CDR3, the DNA is TGTGCCTGGCACGCGCGAGGCAGCAGAATCTATGGCTACACCTTC. This encodes CAWHARGSRIYGYTF. Combining the CDR3 with reference TRBV30 and TRBJ1-2 gives the whole variable domain SQTIHQWPATLVQPVGSPLSLECTVEGTSNPNLYWYRQAAGRGLQLLFYSVGIGQISSEVPQNLSASRPQDRQFILSSKKLLLSDSGFYLCAWHARGSRIYGYTFGSGTRLTVV.

CDR3 sequence: CASSSDRGRNQPQHF. DNA for the CDR3: TGTGCCAGCAGTTCGGACAGGGGGCGAAATCAGCCCCAGCATTTT. The chain uses TRBV6-5 and TRBJ1-5; 11 bases are a match to TRBD1. The junction had 3 bases not matched to a gene; V was cut back by 4 bases and J by 4 bases. This CDR3 region has 15 residues. CDR1 is MNHEY, CDR2 SVGAGI, per germline.

The table lists this clone with a few counts. The chain combines TRBV5-6 with TRBJ1-2, with 7 nucleotides matching TRBD1. This CDR3 comprises 16 residues. J gave up 4 bases and V 2 bases, and 11 bases lay outside the gene matches. The germline V gene encodes CDR1 SGHDT and CDR2 YYEEEE. CDR3 sequence (DNA): TGTGCCAGCAGCTTCCAGACCGGGACAGTCCCCTATGGCTACACCTTC. It encodes CASSFQTGTVPYGYTF.